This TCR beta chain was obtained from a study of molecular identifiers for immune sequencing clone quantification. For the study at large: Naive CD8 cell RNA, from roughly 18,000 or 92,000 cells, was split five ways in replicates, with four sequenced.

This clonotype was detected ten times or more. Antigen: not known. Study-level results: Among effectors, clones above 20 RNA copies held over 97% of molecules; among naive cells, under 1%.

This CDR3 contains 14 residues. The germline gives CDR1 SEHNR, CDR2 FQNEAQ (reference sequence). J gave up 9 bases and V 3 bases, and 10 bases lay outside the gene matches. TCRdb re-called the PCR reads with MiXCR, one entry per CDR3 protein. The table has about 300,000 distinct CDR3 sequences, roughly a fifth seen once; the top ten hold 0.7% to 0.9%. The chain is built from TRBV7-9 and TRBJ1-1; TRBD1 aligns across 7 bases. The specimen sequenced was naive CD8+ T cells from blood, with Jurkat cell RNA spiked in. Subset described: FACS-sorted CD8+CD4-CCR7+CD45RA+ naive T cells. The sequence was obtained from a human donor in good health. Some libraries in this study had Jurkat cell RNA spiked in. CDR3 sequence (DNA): TGTGCCAGCAGCTTCTCCCGGGACAGCCCGAAAGCTTTCTTT. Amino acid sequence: CASSFSRDSPKAFF.